This passage covers 3 T cell receptor beta chains from one sample sequenced in a study of vaccination and CD4 T cells after COVID-19. These receptors have no known antigen. Treatment in this sample: 10-day PBMC culture with coronavirus spike peptide pools or control peptides (ViraFEST assay). CD4+ T cells that came from the unexposed donor were collected before the COVID-19 pandemic (2011-2018). Sequencing of the DNA from cultured CD4+ T cells was carried out with the Oncomine TCR Beta short-read assay. TCRdb reprocessed the PCR reads via MiXCR and lists one record per CDR3 protein. Among 2,600 or so distinct CDR3 sequences listed, about 20% were seen once. The sequencing sample was made of CD4+ T cells from blood, cultured in vitro. The source of these receptors is a human donor in good health.

V usage is TRBV30 and J usage is TRBJ1-2, with no clear D. V dropped 3 bases and J dropped 0 bases, with 11 bases sitting between them. In germline, CDR1 is GTSNPN, CDR2 SVGIG (reference sequence). The CDR3 contains 14 residues. The CDR3 nucleotides are TGTGCCTGGAGCGTCGAAGTGACTAACTATGGCTACACCTTC. This translates into CAWSVEVTNYGYTF.

By share of the sample, this clonotype is medium-sized (0.01 to 0.1%). This chain links TRBV27 with TRBJ2-3; 7 bases agree with TRBD2. Losses at the gene ends were 5 bases for V and 3 bases for J; bases not matched to a gene: 11. The V gene's germline CDR1 is MNHEY and CDR2 SMNVEV (reference sequence). The length of the CDR3 is 16 residues. The CDR3 spells CASSGDLSGKTDTQYF. The CDR3, as DNA: TGTGCCAGCAGTGGGGACCTCAGCGGGAAGACAGATACGCAGTATTTT.

Only a few counts were recorded for this clonotype. This chain uses TRBV7-9 with TRBJ1-1; D gene unclear. The CDR3 has 14 amino acids. Trimming took off 4 bases at V and 4 bases at J, with 13 bases between the two ends. From germline, CDR1 is SEHNR and CDR2 FQNEAQ (reference sequence). The CDR3 reads CASSSEQRTTEAFF. As DNA, the CDR3 is TGTGCCAGCAGCTCGGAACAACGAACCACTGAAGCTTTCTTT.